This TCR beta chain was sequenced during a study of cytomegalovirus exposure and HLA in healthy donors (dated by TCRdb to about 2017). Regarding the study in general: According to a later analysis, the roughly 130 validation repertoires were produced on the same platform as the roughly 700 repertoires of the first cohort. High-throughput TCR immunosequencing, statistical association of individual TCRs with disease status, and machine learning were combined to predict cytomegalovirus infection status. The study aimed to test whether signatures of past pathogen exposure could be identified by cataloging public T cell receptors. In addition to the first cohort of about 650 subjects, a separate validation cohort of 100 to 150 different subjects was used.

Study-wide findings and limitations: It was suggested by the authors that the approach could potentially be generalized to other disease states and immunological phenotypes. A total of 164 TCR beta chains were listed by the study as associated with cytomegalovirus. While some public TCRs were present in many individuals, most TCR sequences turned up only very rarely across donors. Three of the identified cytomegalovirus-associated TCR beta chains were confirmed in vitro to be specific for cytomegalovirus antigens. In a later analysis, TCRs clustered in the first cohort were found to also tend to co-occur in the roughly 130 validation repertoires, with 94% of cluster scores above 0. Cytomegalovirus status was reported to be diagnosed by the classifier with high specificity and sensitivity in both the original and validation cohorts. The validation cohort had no HLA typing available for a later analysis, so co-occurrence within that cohort was assessed over all 120 or so repertoires.

The donors belonged to the validation cohort of about 120 subjects, which was separate from the approximately 700-subject first cohort. Library generation was performed with the immunoSEQ multiplex PCR assay. From the authors' description of their analysis: A statistical classification framework was developed to diagnose cytomegalovirus status using the catalog of TCR beta chain sequences. As stored in TCRdb, this immuneACCESS dataset retains in-frame rearrangements with V and J assigned. A fraction of the clones does not appear; measured against another copy, unresolved V genes explain less than half of the discrepancy, and the remainder lacks a known reason. That table gives V, J and clone size, and the DNA gave D and trimming. Recorded for this sample are 80,000 to 100,000 clones; around 85% of them occurred a single time. Together, the top ten hold roughly 3.8% of the sample. Remarks on this clone: Which antigen it targets is not known. Qualities for individual bases were not recorded, and no much larger clone is one base off.

Measured from the cysteine to the phenylalanine, the CDR3 is 14 residues long. Solely the CDR3 DNA is kept, with 42 bases framed from the first base. Sequences SGHVS (CDR1) and FNYEAQ (CDR2) are obtained from the germline V gene. A distance of 13 bases separates the germline ends of V and J, which lose 3 bases and 4 bases respectively. The rearranged chain carries TRBV7-6 and TRBJ2-7, and TRBD2 may be the D gene, going by 5 matching bases. Material: PBMCs. The TCR originated in a woman in her 30s in good health and CMV-seronegative. Here is the DNA: TGTGCCAGCAGCTTCGGACTGGGATTTTACGAGCAGTACTTC. Translated, it gives CASSFGLGFYEQYF.